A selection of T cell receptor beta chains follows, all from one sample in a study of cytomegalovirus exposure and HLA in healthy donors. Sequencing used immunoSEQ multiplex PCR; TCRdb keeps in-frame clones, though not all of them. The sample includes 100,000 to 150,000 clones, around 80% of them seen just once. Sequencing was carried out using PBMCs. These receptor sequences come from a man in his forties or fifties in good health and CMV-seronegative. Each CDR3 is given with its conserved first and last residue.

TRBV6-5	CASRGQTYQETQYF
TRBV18	CASTRDRVGNEQFF
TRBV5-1	CASSIGQGDNEQFF
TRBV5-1	CASSVWEGANTGELFF
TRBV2	CASRALAIPPETQYF
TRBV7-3	CASSRTSGRGGKETQYF
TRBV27	CASSLSQGGGGGYTF
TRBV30	CAWSVLPGGGEQYF
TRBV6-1	CASRDIGLASYEQYF
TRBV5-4	CASSSPAGDTQYF
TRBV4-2	CASSQAPGTGYYYEQYF
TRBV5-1	CASSFWGDGTDTQYF
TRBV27	CASSPKPGQGYEQYF
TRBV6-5	CASWDTGGGYEQYF
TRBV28	CASSLVKSSYYGYTF
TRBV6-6	CASSAGAAGNTIYF
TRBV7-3	CASSKQGGTSEAFF
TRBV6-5	CASVGLAGGIDEQYF
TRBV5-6	CASSWQRSSYNEQFF
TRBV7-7	CASSPDRQETQYF
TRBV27	CASSPDRVNTEAFF
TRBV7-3	CASSATRATFNSPLHF
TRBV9	CASSVSGVPNTDTQYF
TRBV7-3	CASSLVRTGANEQFF
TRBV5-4	CASSFRDREAYGYTF
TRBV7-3	CASSYSGSRGNEQFF
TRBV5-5	CASSFPRTGVEAFF
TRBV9	CASSVGTSGLQETQYF
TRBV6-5	CASSPDRERLEQYF
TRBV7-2	CASSLVTGRDSPLHF
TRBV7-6	CASSLAAGGYNEQFF
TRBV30	CAWTGPLGYGYTF
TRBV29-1	CSVAGVLSGYGYTF
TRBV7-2	CASSWGAGASTDTQYF
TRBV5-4	CASSRESGDYGYTF